The 15 T cell receptor beta chains below were found in one sample sequenced in a study of control samples from healthy donors and cancer patients. The table came from immunoSEQ multiplex PCR; TCRdb's copy has only in-frame clones and leaves some out. The sample holds tens of thousands of clones, 90% to 95% seen once. Sequencing used PBMCs. These receptors all stem from a woman aged 40 to 50 with lung cancer.

The rearrangement joins TRBV7-2 to TRBJ2-5, with D unresolved. V was cut by 5 bases and J by 2 bases, with 3 bases left in between. CDR1 is SGHTA and CDR2 is FQGNSA in the germline V gene. The CDR3 is made up of 11 amino acids. CDR3 nucleotides: TGTGCCAGCAGCCTTCAAGAGACCCAGTACTTC. Its protein is CASSLQETQYF.

The rearrangement uses TRBV2 and TRBJ2-7, with D maybe TRBD2 (5 bases). The CDR3 loop spans 14 amino acids. Germline values: CDR1 SNHLY, CDR2 FYNNEI. The V and J ends lost 7 bases and 7 bases respectively, with 20 bases between them. The CDR3: CASNQDRGSGEQYF. CDR3 in DNA: TGTGCCAGCAATCAGGACCGGGGTAGTGGAGAGCAGTACTTC.

V gene TRBV19 combines with J gene TRBJ1-1; 8 bases are shared with TRBD1. The J segment lost 0 bases and the V segment lost 5 bases, leaving 5 bases of the junction unmatched. Germline values: CDR1 LNHDA, CDR2 SQIVND (reference sequence). The CDR3 consists of 15 residues. This chain's CDR3 is CASSVPTGVNTEAFF. CDR3 DNA: TGTGCCAGTAGTGTCCCGACAGGGGTGAACACTGAAGCTTTCTTT.

This rearrangement joins TRBV28 to TRBJ1-1; 7 nucleotides align to TRBD1. The germline gives CDR1 MDHEN, CDR2 SYDVKM. J was trimmed by 4 bases and V by 4 bases; bases with no gene match: 9. This CDR3 has 15 residues. This CDR3 reads CASSSPGGRGTEAFF. The CDR3 coding sequence is TGTGCCAGCAGTTCACCAGGGGGAAGGGGCACTGAAGCTTTCTTT.

The rearrangement links TRBV5-1 to TRBJ2-1, with D unresolved. The germline V gene has CDR1 SGHRS and CDR2 YFSETQ. The length of the CDR3 is 12 residues. Trimming left V 2 bases short and J 2 bases short, with 2 bases between. This chain's CDR3 is CASSFPYNEQFF. The DNA of the CDR3 is TGCGCCAGCAGCTTCCCCTACAATGAGCAGTTCTTC. Combining the CDR3 with reference TRBV5-1 and TRBJ2-1 gives the whole variable domain KAGVTQTPRYLIKTRGQQVTLSCSPISGHRSVSWYQQTPGQGLQFLFEYFSETQRNKGNFPGRFSGRQFSNSRSEMNVSTLELGDSALYLCASSFPYNEQFFGPGTRLTVL.

This chain links TRBV7-3 with TRBJ1-1; D is uncertain. Germline CDR1 is SGHTA and CDR2 is FQGTGA. This CDR3 is 18 amino acids long. Trimming removed 0 bases at V and 3 bases at J, with 20 bases between. CDR3 sequence reads: CASSLTSPLDKRYTEAFF. The CDR3 nucleotides read TGTGCCAGCAGCTTAACGTCTCCTCTCGACAAGCGGTACACTGAAGCTTTCTTT.

V usage is TRBV9 and J usage is TRBJ2-3, with 9 bases lining up with TRBD2. J lost 3 bases, V lost 2 bases, and 4 bases had no gene match. The CDR3 contains 15 residues. Germline-derived CDR1 and CDR2 are SGDLS and YYNGEE. Here the CDR3 reads CASSVGLAGTDTQYF. The CDR3 region has the DNA TGTGCCAGCAGCGTCGGGCTAGCGGGGACAGATACGCAGTATTTT.

The chain joins TRBV3-1 (or the pseudogene TRBV3-2) to TRBJ1-5; possibly TRBD1 for D (6 bases). Germline V gene data show CDR1 as LGHDT and CDR2 as YNNKEL (reference sequence). The CDR3 runs 14 residues. The germline V and J ends were trimmed by 7 bases and 2 bases, with 12 bases remaining between them. The CDR3 DNA follows: TGTGCCAGCACCCCAGGGGTGGGCAATCAGCCCCAGCATTTT. Protein product: CASTPGVGNQPQHF.

The chain uses TRBV18 and TRBJ1-5; 10 nucleotides agree with TRBD1. The CDR3 totals 15 residues. Per the germline V gene, CDR1 is KGHSH and CDR2 is LQKENI. The ends lost 4 bases at V and 7 bases at J; junction bases unmatched: 7. CDR3 DNA sequence: TGTGCCAGCTCACTGTCGGACAGGGGGAACCAGCCCCAGCATTTT. This codes for CASSLSDRGNQPQHF. The variable domain in full, with the rest retrieved from reference TRBV18 and TRBJ1-5, is NAGVMQNPRHLVRRRGQEARLRCSPMKGHSHVYWYRQLPEEGLKFMVYLQKENIIDESGMPKERFSAEFPKEGPSILRIQQVVRGDSAAYFCASSLSDRGNQPQHFGDGTRLSIL.

This clone was observed a handful of times. The gene calls are TRBV24-1 and TRBJ1-2, with unresolved D. The CDR3 consists of 12 residues. V gave up 3 bases and J gave up 2 bases, with 3 bases separating them. CDR1 is KGHDR and CDR2 is SFDVKD in the germline V gene. In nucleotides, the CDR3 is TGTGCCACCAGTGATACGAACTATGGCTACACCTTC. This codes for CATSDTNYGYTF.

This clone was detected only once. The chain combines TRBV24-1 with TRBJ1-2; D unclear. V was trimmed by 6 bases and J by 2 bases, leaving 6 bases between them. The CDR3 is 12 residues long. Germline lookup yields CDR1 KGHDR and CDR2 SFDVKD. CDR3 DNA sequence: TGTGCCACCAGTAGGGAGAACTATGGCTACACCTTC. Its translation is CATSRENYGYTF.

V is TRBV5-6 and J is TRBJ1-1; a possible D gene is TRBD1 (5 bases). The CDR3 covers 14 residues. V was pared by 5 bases and J by 1 base, with 12 bases between. CDR1 is SGHDT and CDR2 is YYEEEE in the germline V gene. Here the CDR3 DNA reads TGTGCCAGCAGTCTAGGGGCCGCGAACACTGAAGCTTTCTTT. It specifies CASSLGAANTEAFF.

V gene TRBV3-1 (or the pseudogene TRBV3-2) combines with J gene TRBJ1-4; perhaps TRBD1 as D (6 bases). Germline CDR1 LGHDT, CDR2 YNNKEL (reference sequence). Trimming took 1 base from V and 9 from J, leaving 9 bases between them. This CDR3 spans 13 amino acids. The CDR3 region is CASSQVQGQKLFF. The CDR3 DNA reads TGTGCCAGCAGCCAAGTACAGGGTCAAAAACTGTTTTTT.

This chain uses TRBV7-9 with TRBJ2-2; tentative D call: TRBD1 (5 bases). The CDR3 consists of 16 residues. Trimming pared 1 base from V and 5 bases from J, leaving 14 bases between. Germline V gene data show CDR1 as SEHNR and CDR2 as FQNEAQ (reference sequence). The CDR3 reads CASSLDWTTLTGELFF. Written as DNA, the CDR3 is TGTGCCAGCAGCTTAGATTGGACAACTCTTACCGGGGAGCTGTTTTTT. Drawing the rest from reference TRBV7-9 and TRBJ2-2, the complete variable domain is DTGVSQNPRHKITKRGQNVTFRCDPISEHNRLYWYRQTLGQGPEFLTYFQNEAQLEKSRLLSDRFSAERPKGSFSTLEIQRTEQGDSAMYLCASSLDWTTLTGELFFGEGSRLTVL.

The chain carries TRBV29-1 and TRBJ1-5; perhaps TRBD1 as D (5 bases). V was cut by 4 bases and J by 3 bases, with 10 bases left in between. Germline lookup yields CDR1 SQVTM and CDR2 ANQGSEA. There are 13 residues in the CDR3. The CDR3 region is CSVAGQYNQPQHF. CDR3 nucleotides: TGCAGCGTTGCCGGACAATACAATCAGCCCCAGCATTTT.